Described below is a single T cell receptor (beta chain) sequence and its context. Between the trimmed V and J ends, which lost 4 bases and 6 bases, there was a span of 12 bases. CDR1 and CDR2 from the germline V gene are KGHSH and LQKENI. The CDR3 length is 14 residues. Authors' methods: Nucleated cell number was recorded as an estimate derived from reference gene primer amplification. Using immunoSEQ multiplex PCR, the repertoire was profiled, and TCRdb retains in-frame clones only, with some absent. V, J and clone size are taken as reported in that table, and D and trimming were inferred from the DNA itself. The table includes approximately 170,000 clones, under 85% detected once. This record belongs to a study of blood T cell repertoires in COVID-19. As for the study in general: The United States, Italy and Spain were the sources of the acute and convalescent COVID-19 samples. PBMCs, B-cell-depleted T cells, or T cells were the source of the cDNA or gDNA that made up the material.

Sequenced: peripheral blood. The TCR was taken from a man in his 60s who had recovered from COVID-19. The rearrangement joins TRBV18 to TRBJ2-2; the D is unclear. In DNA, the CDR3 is TGTGCCAGCTCACACGACAAGCAGGCCGGGGAGCTGTTTTTT. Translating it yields CASSHDKQAGELFF.